The entry below gives a single T cell receptor beta chain sequence along with its context. This sample stems from a study of T cell responses to AZD1222 COVID-19 vaccine. The protocol was immunoSEQ multiplex PCR, while the TCRdb copy is restricted to in-frame clones and leaves out a portion. The table lists roughly 150,000 clones, 70% to 90% of them singletons. Germline CDR1 is MDHEN and CDR2 is SYDVKM. The V end lost 2 bases, the J end lost 3 bases, and 11 bases lay between the germline ends. This CDR3 comprises 14 residues. This clonotype was obtained from an adult in good health. The V and J genes are TRBV28 and TRBJ2-7, with D perhaps matching TRBD2 (6 bases). Specimen: peripheral blood, collected on day 0 of AZD1222 vaccination. The CDR3 loop reads CASSLGGALYEQYF. CDR3 sequence (DNA): TGTGCCAGCAGTTTAGGAGGGGCCCTCTACGAGCAGTACTTC.